What follows are 30 T cell receptor beta chains derived from one specimen sequenced in a study of memory CD4+ T cells and cytomegalovirus serostatus. The sort gate was single viable CD3+CD4+CD8-CD45RO+ cells for memory CD4+ T cells. The method was immunoSEQ multiplex PCR; TCRdb's version includes in-frame clones alone and lacks a portion of them. The repertoire holds 60,000 to 75,000 clones, with about three quarters as singletons. Sample: memory CD4+ T cells from blood. These receptors were taken from an adult in good health and CMV-seronegative. Some clones in this sample may be carry-over from other donors' samples.

About this clone: A read error may account for a junction end that differs from germline. The CDR3 DNA is TGTGCCAGCAGTAGGGACTATAACTCACCCCTCCACTTT. It codes for CASSRDYNSPLHF. The gene calls are TRBV5-6 and TRBJ1-6, with a weak D call TRBD1 (5 bases). The CDR3 contains 13 residues. Per germline, CDR1 SGHDT and CDR2 YYEEEE.

The chain carries TRBV5-1 and TRBJ1-1, with D maybe TRBD1 (6 bases). CDR1 and CDR2 from the germline V gene are SGHRS and YFSETQ. The CDR3 length is 15 residues. With 3 bases removed from V and 1 base from J, the gap between germline ends came to 13 bases. The CDR3 sequence is CASSWTAGSNTEAFF. The CDR3 nucleotides are TGCGCCAGCAGCTGGACAGCCGGGTCGAACACTGAAGCTTTCTTT. The variable domain in full, completed from reference TRBV5-1 and TRBJ1-1, reads KAGVTQTPRYLIKTRGQQVTLSCSPISGHRSVSWYQQTPGQGLQFLFEYFSETQRNKGNFPGRFSGRQFSNSRSEMNVSTLELGDSALYLCASSWTAGSNTEAFFGQGTRLTVV.

The chain joins TRBV5-1 to TRBJ2-5; TRBD2 aligns across 9 bases. V shed 4 bases, J shed 2 bases, and the junction held 9 bases outside the gene matches. The germline CDR1 and CDR2 sequences are SGHRS and YFSETQ. The CDR3 is 16 residues long. In DNA, the CDR3 is TGCGCCAGCAGCCGGGTACTAGCGGGTGGTCAAGAGACCCAGTACTTC. This codes for CASSRVLAGGQETQYF.

The chain combines TRBV7-3 with TRBJ1-1; D gene ambiguous. This CDR3 contains 14 residues. Germline V gives CDR1 SGHTA, CDR2 FQGTGA. V shed 3 bases and J shed 0 bases, with 8 bases lying between them. CDR3 DNA: TGTGCCAGCAGCTTCACGTCCCTGAACACTGAAGCTTTCTTT. Translated, it gives CASSFTSLNTEAFF. Full variable domain (outside the CDR3, taken from reference TRBV7-3 and TRBJ1-1): GAGVSQTPSNKVTEKGKYVELRCDPISGHTALYWYRQSLGQGPEFLIYFQGTGAADDSGLPNDRFFAVRPEGSVSTLKIQRTERGDSAVYLCASSFTSLNTEAFFGQGTRLTVV.

The table lists this clone with a count of one. This sequence joins TRBV27 and TRBJ1-5; 7 bases line up with TRBD1. The CDR3 sequence is 17 residues long. Trimming cost V 0 bases and J 1 base; bases outside gene matches: 6. CDR1 MNHEY and CDR2 SMNVEV come from the germline V gene (reference sequence). This CDR3 is CASSLSGGWGSNQPQHF. CDR3 in DNA: TGTGCCAGCAGTTTATCAGGGGGCTGGGGAAGCAATCAGCCCCAGCATTTT.

The chain couples TRBV5-1 to TRBJ2-3, with 11 positions matching TRBD2. The germline V gene has CDR1 SGHRS and CDR2 YFSETQ. This CDR3 region has 15 residues. Trimming removed 0 bases from V and 5 bases from J; junction bases left unmatched: 2. The CDR3 DNA is TGCGCCAGCAGCTTGGCGCTAGCGGGAGGAGATACGCAGTATTTT. It translates to CASSLALAGGDTQYF. Looking up the rest from reference TRBV5-1 and TRBJ2-3 gives the full variable domain: KAGVTQTPRYLIKTRGQQVTLSCSPISGHRSVSWYQQTPGQGLQFLFEYFSETQRNKGNFPGRFSGRQFSNSRSEMNVSTLELGDSALYLCASSLALAGGDTQYFGPGTRLTVL.

The chain joins TRBV18 to TRBJ2-5; D is unresolved. Trimming cost V 0 bases and J 7 bases, with 6 bases left between them. The CDR3 contains 12 residues. Germline assignment: CDR1 KGHSH and CDR2 LQKENI. The CDR3 is CASSPPIGTQYF. As DNA, the CDR3 is TGTGCCAGCTCACCACCCATCGGGACCCAGTACTTC.

The genes are TRBV6-6 and TRBJ1-4; 9 bases agree with TRBD1. The length of the CDR3 is 13 residues. Looked up from germline, CDR1 is MNHNY and CDR2 is SVGAGI (reference sequence). V dropped 2 bases and J dropped 8; count of bases not matched to a gene: 0. The CDR3 nucleotides read TGTGCCAGCAGTTACGGGACAGGGGAAAAACTGTTTTTT. It encodes CASSYGTGEKLFF.

Written as DNA, the CDR3 is TGTGCCAGCAGTCCGACGGGATTCTCCTACGAGCAGTACTTC. As protein: CASSPTGFSYEQYF. The gene calls are TRBV2 and TRBJ2-7; possibly TRBD2 for D (5 bases). Germline lookup yields CDR1 SNHLY and CDR2 FYNNEI. The CDR3 spans 14 residues. Trimming shortened V by 5 bases and J by 0 bases, and 11 bases separated the two germline ends.

The rearrangement links TRBV28 to TRBJ1-2; 9 bases are a match to TRBD1. Germline V gene sequence: CDR1 MDHEN, CDR2 SYDVKM. This CDR3 contains 24 residues. The V gene end was trimmed by 2 bases and the J gene end by 3 bases; junction bases not matched to a gene: 31. The CDR3 DNA reads as TGTGCCAGCAGTTTAGACCTCCGATGGGGACAGGGAGATAAAATAAAAACACCCGACTATGGCTACACCTTC. Encoded protein: CASSLDLRWGQGDKIKTPDYGYTF.

The rearrangement joins TRBV19 to TRBJ1-5; 7 bases line up with TRBD1. Germline loops: CDR1 LNHDA, CDR2 SQIVND (reference sequence). CDR3 size: 13 residues. The junction had 5 bases not matched to a gene; V was cut back by 10 bases and J by 2 bases. The CDR3 bases are TGTGCCACTGGACAGGTGGGCAATCAGCCCCAGCATTTT. Protein: CATGQVGNQPQHF.

The CDR3 loop reads CASSVDWGGNTEAFF. The CDR3 DNA reads as TGTGCCAGCAGCGTAGATTGGGGGGGTAACACTGAAGCTTTCTTT. The chain recombines TRBV9 with TRBJ1-1, with D possibly matching TRBD1 (5 bases). The V and J ends lost 0 bases and 2 bases respectively, with 11 bases between them. Germline V gene data show CDR1 as SGDLS and CDR2 as YYNGEE. The CDR3 has 15 residues.

In its sample, this clone was seen once. The rearrangement joins TRBV6-6 to TRBJ2-2, with 13 bases aligning to TRBD2. The germline CDR1 and CDR2 sequences are MNHNY and SVGAGI (reference sequence). The V segment lost 6 bases and the J segment 8 bases; nucleotides outside the gene matches: 9. The CDR3 has 16 amino acids. CDR3 loop: CASSNGLAGATGELFF. DNA of the CDR3: TGTGCCAGCAGCAACGGACTAGCGGGAGCTACAGGGGAGCTGTTTTTT.

The chain carries TRBV7-9 and TRBJ1-1, with no clear D. Trimming shortened V by 5 bases and J by 5 bases, and 15 bases separated the two germline ends. This CDR3 comprises 14 residues. CDR1 is SEHNR, CDR2 FQNEAQ, per germline (reference sequence). The CDR3 reads CASSPSRGSTEAFF. In nucleotides, the CDR3 is TGTGCCAGCAGCCCAAGCCGGGGTTCAACTGAAGCTTTCTTT. The full variable domain, completed using reference TRBV7-9 and TRBJ1-1, is DTGVSQNPRHKITKRGQNVTFRCDPISEHNRLYWYRQTLGQGPEFLTYFQNEAQLEKSRLLSDRFSAERPKGSFSTLEIQRTEQGDSAMYLCASSPSRGSTEAFFGQGTRLTVV.

The rearrangement links TRBV7-3 to TRBJ2-6; D is unresolved. Between the trimmed V and J ends, which lost 1 base and 0 bases, there was a span of 1 base. The CDR3 consists of 14 residues. Germline values: CDR1 SGHTA, CDR2 FQGTGA. In nucleotides, the CDR3 is TGTGCCAGCAGCTTAAGCTCTGGGGCCAACGTCCTGACTTTC. This gives the protein CASSLSSGANVLTF.

The gene calls are TRBV6-5 and TRBJ1-1; 8 bases align to TRBD1. V shed 6 bases and J 0 bases; nucleotides not matched to a gene: 9. The CDR3 length is 16 residues. The germline V gene encodes CDR1 MNHEY and CDR2 SVGAGI. The CDR3 coding sequence is TGTGCCAGCAGGTACCATCAGGGGGCAGTGAACACTGAAGCTTTCTTT. This encodes CASRYHQGAVNTEAFF.

This clone was recorded once. This chain uses TRBV30 with TRBJ1-4; no firm D call. The V and J ends lost 0 bases and 8 bases respectively, with 10 bases between them. The CDR3 has 13 amino acids. CDR1 and CDR2 from the germline V gene are GTSNPN and SVGIG (reference sequence). The CDR3 region has the DNA TGTGCCTGGAGTGTAGCCGGAGGGGAAAAACTGTTTTTT. It encodes CAWSVAGGEKLFF.

The chain joins TRBV25-1 to TRBJ1-1; D is unclear. Per germline, CDR1 MGHDK and CDR2 SYGVNS. The CDR3 is 11 amino acids. The germline V and J ends were trimmed by 6 bases and 4 bases, with 6 bases remaining between them. The CDR3 is CASRGFTEAFF. CDR3 nucleotides: TGTGCCAGCAGAGGGTTCACTGAAGCTTTCTTT.

This clone appeared a few times. CDR3 sequence: CASSPLEGEDYEQYF. The CDR3 coding sequence is TGTGCCAGCTCACCACTGGAGGGGGAAGACTACGAGCAGTACTTC. The V and J genes are TRBV18 and TRBJ2-7; D possibly matches TRBD1 or TRBD2 (6 bases each). The CDR3 is 15 residues long. CDR1 is KGHSH, CDR2 LQKENI, per germline. V was clipped by 1 base and J by 3 bases, with 13 bases between them.

The genes are TRBV28 and TRBJ1-6; no firm D call. The V gene lost 3 bases and the J gene lost 9 bases, with 6 bases spanning the gap. The CDR3 runs to 12 residues. Germline CDR1 MDHEN, CDR2 SYDVKM. CDR3 coding DNA: TGTGCCAGCAGTTTGAAAGTTTCACCCCTCCACTTT. Its translation is CASSLKVSPLHF.

The V call is TRBV11-2, the J call TRBJ2-7; D call uncertain. Germline V CDR1 and CDR2: SGHAT, FQNNGV. The CDR3 length is 13 residues. Trimming took off 1 base at V and 3 bases at J, with 7 bases between the two ends. The CDR3 DNA reads as TGTGCCAGCAGCTTAGGTCTGCGCTACGAGCAGTACTTC. This translates into CASSLGLRYEQYF.

The chain uses TRBV5-1 and TRBJ2-7, with 10 bases lining up with TRBD1. V was clipped by 0 bases and J by 3 bases; unmatched bases: 0. The CDR3 spans 14 residues. Germline lookup yields CDR1 SGHRS and CDR2 YFSETQ. The DNA of the CDR3 is TGCGCCAGCAGCTTGGGGACAGGGGGCTACGAGCAGTACTTC. It translates to CASSLGTGGYEQYF.

This rearrangement joins TRBV4-1 to TRBJ1-4; D not certain. Germline V gene lookup returns CDR1 MGHRA and CDR2 YSYEKL. Trimming shortened V by 0 bases and J by 10 bases, and 12 bases separated the two germline ends. This CDR3 is built from 14 residues. The CDR3 loop is CASSQDKKGGKLFF. The CDR3, as DNA: TGCGCCAGCAGCCAAGACAAGAAGGGAGGAAAACTGTTTTTT.

This chain joins TRBV5-1 and TRBJ1-1; TRBD1 aligns across 10 bases. Losses at the gene ends were 3 bases for V and 0 bases for J; bases not matched to a gene: 5. CDR1 is SGHRS and CDR2 is YFSETQ in the germline V gene. The CDR3 is made up of 16 amino acids. CDR3 in amino acids: CASSSGTGAMNTEAFF. The DNA of the CDR3 is TGCGCCAGCAGCTCCGGGACAGGGGCCATGAACACTGAAGCTTTCTTT.

The chain recombines TRBV30 with TRBJ2-3; 7 bases align to TRBD1. This CDR3 contains 15 residues. CDR1 and CDR2 from the germline V gene are GTSNPN and SVGIG (reference sequence). After removal of 0 bases from V and 6 bases from J, the junction contained 9 bases not matched to a gene. The CDR3 reads CAWSVTGPVRDTQYF. The CDR3 DNA reads as TGTGCCTGGAGTGTGACAGGGCCTGTCCGGGATACGCAGTATTTT.

This chain joins TRBV6-5 and TRBJ1-1; D gene uncertain. V lost 5 bases, J lost 1 base, and 11 bases lay in between. The CDR3 length is 14 residues. CDR1 is MNHEY and CDR2 is SVGAGI in the germline V gene. The DNA for the CDR3 is TGTGCCAGCAGTCTAGGATTCTGGAACACTGAAGCTTTCTTT. Protein: CASSLGFWNTEAFF.

In this sample, this clone turned up once. The J gene is TRBJ2-6, the V gene TRBV18; 8 positions agree with TRBD1. Unmatched junction bases numbered 9, after V lost 2 bases and J lost 0 bases. This CDR3 region has 19 residues. Germline CDR1 KGHSH, CDR2 LQKENI. The CDR3 protein is CASSPSVSTGDSGANVLTF. The DNA of the CDR3 is TGTGCCAGCTCACCATCCGTCTCGACAGGGGACTCTGGGGCCAACGTCCTGACTTTC.

The count of this clone is one. The chain couples TRBV30 to TRBJ1-4; D perhaps matches TRBD1 (5 bases). Trimming took off 0 bases at V and 3 bases at J, with 11 bases between the two ends. The CDR3 has 15 residues. Germline values: CDR1 GTSNPN, CDR2 SVGIG (reference sequence). The CDR3 sequence: CAWSVFKGSNEKLFF. The CDR3 DNA reads as TGTGCCTGGAGTGTTTTCAAGGGGTCTAATGAAAAACTGTTTTTT.

The gene calls are TRBV15 and TRBJ1-1; maybe TRBD1 (5 bases). V was pared by 3 bases and J by 4 bases, with 12 bases between. The CDR3 is made up of 14 amino acids. CDR1 and CDR2 (germline): LNHNV, YYDKDF (reference sequence). CDR3 coding DNA: TGTGCCACCAGCAGCGGGACCCGGGGCACTGAAGCTTTCTTT. Its translation is CATSSGTRGTEAFF.

This rearrangement joins TRBV5-6 to TRBJ2-3; no reliable D call. Germline V gene sequence: CDR1 SGHDT, CDR2 YYEEEE. The CDR3 length is 15 residues. Trimming cost V 3 bases and J 2 bases, with 13 bases left between them. This chain's CDR3 is CASSSGQTLTDTQYF. CDR3 in DNA: TGTGCCAGCAGCTCGGGCCAGACCCTCACAGATACGCAGTATTTT.